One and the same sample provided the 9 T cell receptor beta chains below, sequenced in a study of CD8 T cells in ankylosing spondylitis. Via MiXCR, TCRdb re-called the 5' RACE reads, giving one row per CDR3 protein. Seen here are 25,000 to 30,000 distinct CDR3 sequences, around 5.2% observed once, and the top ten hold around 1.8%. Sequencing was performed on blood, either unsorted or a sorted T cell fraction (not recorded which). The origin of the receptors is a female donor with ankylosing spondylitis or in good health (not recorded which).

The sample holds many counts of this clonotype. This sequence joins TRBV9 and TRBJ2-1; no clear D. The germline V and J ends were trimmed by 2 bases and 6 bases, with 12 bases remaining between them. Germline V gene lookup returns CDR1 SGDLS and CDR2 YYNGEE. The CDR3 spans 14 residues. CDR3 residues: CASSVIAAFNEQFF. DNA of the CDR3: TGTGCCAGCAGCGTCATCGCGGCCTTCAATGAGCAGTTCTTC.

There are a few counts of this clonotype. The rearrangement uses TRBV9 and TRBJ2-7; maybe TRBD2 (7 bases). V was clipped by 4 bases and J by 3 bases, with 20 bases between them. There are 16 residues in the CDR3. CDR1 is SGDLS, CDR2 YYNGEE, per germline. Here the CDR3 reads CASSRDGGATGYEQYF. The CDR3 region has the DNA TGTGCCAGCAGCAGAGATGGGGGGGCCACGGGCTACGAGCAGTACTTC.

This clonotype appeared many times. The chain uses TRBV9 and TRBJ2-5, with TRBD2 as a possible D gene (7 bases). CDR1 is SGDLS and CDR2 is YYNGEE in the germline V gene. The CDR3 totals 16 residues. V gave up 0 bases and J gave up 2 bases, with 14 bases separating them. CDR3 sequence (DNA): TGTGCCAGCAGCGTAGAGGGGGGGGCGAAACAAGAGACCCAGTACTTC. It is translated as CASSVEGGAKQETQYF. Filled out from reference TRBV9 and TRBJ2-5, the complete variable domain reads DSGVTQTPKHLITATGQRVTLRCSPRSGDLSVYWYQQSLDQGLQFLIQYYNGEERAKGNILERFSAQQFPDLHSELNLSSLELGDSALYFCASSVEGGAKQETQYFGPGTRLLVL.

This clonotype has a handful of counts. DNA of the CDR3: TGTGCCAGCAGCACCAACGACACTGAAGCTTTCTTT. Encoded protein: CASSTNDTEAFF. The chain links TRBV21-1 to TRBJ1-1. TRBV21-1 is reported as a pseudogene. The CDR3 contains 12 residues.

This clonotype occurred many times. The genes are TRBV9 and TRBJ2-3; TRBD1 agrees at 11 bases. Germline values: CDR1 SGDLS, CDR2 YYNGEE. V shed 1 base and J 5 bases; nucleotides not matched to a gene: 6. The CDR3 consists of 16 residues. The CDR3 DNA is TGTGCCAGCAGCGTAAGAGGACAGGGGGCTGGAGATACGCAGTATTTT. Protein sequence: CASSVRGQGAGDTQYF. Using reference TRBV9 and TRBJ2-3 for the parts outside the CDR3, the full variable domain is DSGVTQTPKHLITATGQRVTLRCSPRSGDLSVYWYQQSLDQGLQFLIQYYNGEERAKGNILERFSAQQFPDLHSELNLSSLELGDSALYFCASSVRGQGAGDTQYFGPGTRLTVL.

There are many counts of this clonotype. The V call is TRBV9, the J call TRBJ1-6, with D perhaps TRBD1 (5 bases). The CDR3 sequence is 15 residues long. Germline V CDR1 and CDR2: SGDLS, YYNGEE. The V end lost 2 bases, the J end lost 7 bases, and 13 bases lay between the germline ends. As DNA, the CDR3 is TGTGCCAGCAGCGTTCGCACAGGATCAAATTCACCCCTCCACTTT. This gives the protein CASSVRTGSNSPLHF.

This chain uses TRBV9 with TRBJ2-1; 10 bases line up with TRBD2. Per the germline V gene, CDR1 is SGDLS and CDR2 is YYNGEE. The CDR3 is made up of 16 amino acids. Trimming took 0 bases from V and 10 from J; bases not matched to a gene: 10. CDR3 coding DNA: TGTGCCAGCAGCGTAGAACCTAGCGGGGGTCTCGGCGAGCAGTTCTTC. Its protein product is CASSVEPSGGLGEQFF.

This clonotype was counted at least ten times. The CDR3 DNA is TGTGCCAGCTCCTATGGCCGGATGCCAAACACCATATATTTT. Residues: CASSYGRMPNTIYF. V and J are TRBV9 and TRBJ1-3; D is uncertain. The germline V gene has CDR1 SGDLS and CDR2 YYNGEE. CDR3 length equals 14 residues. Trimming left V 7 bases short and J 6 bases short, with 17 bases between.

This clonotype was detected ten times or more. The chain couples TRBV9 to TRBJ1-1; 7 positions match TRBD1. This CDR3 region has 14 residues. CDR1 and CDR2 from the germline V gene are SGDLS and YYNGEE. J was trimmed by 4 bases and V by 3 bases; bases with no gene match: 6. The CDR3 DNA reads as TGTGCCAGCAGCGCACAGGGGTGGTCCACTGAAGCTTTCTTT. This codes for CASSAQGWSTEAFF.